The clone carrying this T cell receptor (beta chain) was counted ten times or more. As yet, its antigen is unknown. This specimen comes from a study of Graves' ophthalmopathy and Graves' hyperthyroidism. Study overall: No progression to ophthalmopathy over 18 months defined stable hyperthyroidism.

Amplification targeted the TCR beta CDR3 regions, with RNA transcripts as the source material. Second-round multiplex PCR came after a first-round RT-PCR that employed HTBI primers. MiXCR was run by TCRdb on the multiplex PCR reads, yielding one entry per CDR3 protein. In the table there are some 1.1 million distinct CDR3 sequences, approximately 35% of which are singletons. Study outcomes and limitations: Blood also contained most of the expanded thyroid clonotypes above 0.001 frequency.

Hyperthyroidism cases were recent diagnoses of under 2 months' duration in people aged 18 to 65. Pregnancy or lactation, uncontrolled infections and other autoimmune diseases were grounds for excluding patients. This receptor was identified in an adult man with Graves' hyperthyroidism. The sample consisted of peripheral blood or thyroid tissue (not recorded which).

CDR3 nucleotide sequence: TGTGCCAGTAGTATTAACGGACAGAGAAATAGCAATCAGCCCCAGCATTTT. As protein: CASSINGQRNSNQPQHF. The chain links TRBV19 to TRBJ1-5, with D maybe TRBD1 (6 bases). The CDR3 runs 17 residues. V was trimmed by 3 bases and J by 0 bases, leaving 15 bases between them. Germline CDR1 reads LNHDA; CDR2 reads SQIVND (reference sequence).